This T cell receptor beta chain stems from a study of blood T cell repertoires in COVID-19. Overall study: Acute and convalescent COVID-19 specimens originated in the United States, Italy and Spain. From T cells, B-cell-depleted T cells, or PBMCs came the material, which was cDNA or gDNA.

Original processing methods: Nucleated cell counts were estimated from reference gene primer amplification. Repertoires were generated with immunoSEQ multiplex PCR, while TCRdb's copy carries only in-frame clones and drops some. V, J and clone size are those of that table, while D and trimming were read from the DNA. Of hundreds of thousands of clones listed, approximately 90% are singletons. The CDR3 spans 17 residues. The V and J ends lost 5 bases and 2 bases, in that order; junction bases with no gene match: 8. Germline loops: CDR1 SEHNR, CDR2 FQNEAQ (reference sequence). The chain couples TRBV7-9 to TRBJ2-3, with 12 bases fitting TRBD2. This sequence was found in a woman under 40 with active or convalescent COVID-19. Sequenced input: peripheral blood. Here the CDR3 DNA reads TGTGCCAGCAGCCCGGGGACTAGCGGGCCTTACACAGATACGCAGTATTTT. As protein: CASSPGTSGPYTDTQYF.